Given below is one T cell receptor (beta chain) in context. The germline V and J ends were trimmed by 6 bases and 2 bases, with 11 bases remaining between them. CDR1 SNHLY and CDR2 FYNNEI come from the germline V gene. The CDR3 has 13 residues. The record originates from a study of technical replicates of blood from a few donors. The table came from immunoSEQ multiplex PCR; TCRdb's copy has only in-frame clones and leaves some out. The sample has about 79,000 clones, roughly 94% seen once. The chain carries TRBV2 and TRBJ2-7; possibly TRBD1 for D (6 bases). The material sequenced was T cells isolated from PBMCs. The TCR was taken from a human donor in good health. The CDR3 loop reads CASRYEGAYEQYF. CDR3 in DNA: TGTGCCAGCAGATACGAGGGGGCCTACGAGCAGTACTTC. The full variable domain, with the rest looked up from reference TRBV2 and TRBJ2-7, is EPEVTQTPSHQVTQMGQEVILRCVPISNHLYFYWYRQILGQKVEFLVSFYNNEISEKSEIFDDQFSVERPDGSNFTLKIRSTKLEDSAMYFCASRYEGAYEQYFGPGTRLTVT.